This entry lists 10 T cell receptor beta chains sequenced from one sample in a study of blood T cell repertoires in COVID-19. The table came from immunoSEQ multiplex PCR; TCRdb's copy has only in-frame clones and leaves some out. The data contain 140,000 to 150,000 clones, approximately 90% of them singletons. The sequenced material came from PBMCs or T cells enriched from blood (not recorded which). These receptors were taken from a middle-aged man who had recovered from COVID-19.

This chain links TRBV24-1 with TRBJ2-3; 7 nucleotides match TRBD2. Losses at the gene ends were 5 bases for V and 0 bases for J; bases not matched to a gene: 4. Per the germline V gene, CDR1 is KGHDR and CDR2 is SFDVKD. The CDR3 runs to 15 residues. The CDR3 DNA follows: TGTGCCACCAGTGTTGTTAGCGGGAGCACAGATACGCAGTATTTT. Translating gives CATSVVSGSTDTQYF.

This chain joins TRBV6-6 and TRBJ2-7; TRBD1 matches 9 bases. Per germline, CDR1 MNHNY and CDR2 SVGAGI (reference sequence). V was pared by 5 bases and J by 4 bases, with 6 bases of the junction left unmatched. The CDR3 totals 14 residues. As DNA, the CDR3 is TGTGCCAGCAGTCCGGGAGGACAGGGGTACGAGCAGTACGTC. It yields the protein CASSPGGQGYEQYV.

The chain combines TRBV7-2 with TRBJ1-5; D is undetermined. The CDR3 has 13 amino acids. V dropped 3 bases and J dropped 4 bases, with 7 bases sitting between them. Germline assignment: CDR1 SGHTA and CDR2 FQGNSA. The CDR3, as DNA: TGTGCCAGCAGCTTTAGCCAGAATCAGCCCCAGCATTTT. Protein sequence: CASSFSQNQPQHF.

J is TRBJ2-1 and V is TRBV7-2; no reliable D call. CDR1 and CDR2 from the germline V gene are SGHTA and FQGNSA. The CDR3 has 13 residues. V lost 0 bases and J 9 bases, leaving 9 bases between the germline ends. The CDR3 DNA sequence: TGTGCCAGCAGCTTAGCAGGAACGGGTGAGCAGTTCTTC. Translated, it gives CASSLAGTGEQFF.

The V and J genes are TRBV4-1 and TRBJ1-2, with D maybe TRBD1 (5 bases). The V end lost 0 bases, the J end lost 7 bases, and 9 bases lay between the germline ends. Per germline, CDR1 MGHRA and CDR2 YSYEKL. CDR3 size: 13 residues. DNA for the CDR3: TGCGCCAGCAGCCAAGATTCCGGGGGTGGCTACACCTTC. This codes for CASSQDSGGGYTF.

The gene calls are TRBV5-4 and TRBJ1-2; 9 positions agree with TRBD1. The CDR3 has 14 residues. Trimming cost V 4 bases and J 5 bases; bases outside gene matches: 6. Looked up from germline, CDR1 is SGHNT and CDR2 is YYREEE (reference sequence). The CDR3 nucleotides read TGTGCCAGCAGCCTACAGGGGGCGCAATATGGCTACACCTTC. Its protein is CASSLQGAQYGYTF.

This clone was seen just once. V gene TRBV4-3 combines with J gene TRBJ1-5; 7 bases map to TRBD1. The length of the CDR3 is 16 residues. Germline V gene data show CDR1 as LGHNA and CDR2 as YSLEER. V was pared by 0 bases and J by 4 bases, with 6 bases of the junction left unmatched. CDR3 DNA: TGCGCCAGCAGCCAAGATAGGGCAGGGGGTAATCAGCCCCAGCATTTT. Translation: CASSQDRAGGNQPQHF.

The chain uses TRBV28 and TRBJ1-2; no clear D gene. The CDR3 is 12 amino acids. Germline CDR1 MDHEN, CDR2 SYDVKM. Deletions cut 4 bases from V and 5 bases from J, with 8 bases between. The CDR3 region is CASSSHKYGYTF. DNA of the CDR3: TGTGCCAGCAGTTCGCACAAGTATGGCTACACCTTC.

This clone was counted a single time. V is TRBV19 and J is TRBJ1-4, with 7 bases identical to TRBD1. The V gene end was trimmed by 2 bases and the J gene end by 0 bases; junction bases not matched to a gene: 9. Germline CDR1 is LNHDA and CDR2 is SQIVND (reference sequence). The CDR3 spans 18 residues. Here the CDR3 DNA reads TGTGCCAGTAGTATAAAGAGGGACAGCCGTGCAACTAATGAAAAACTGTTTTTT. Translated, it gives CASSIKRDSRATNEKLFF.

This rearrangement joins TRBV27 to TRBJ1-4; unclear D gene. The CDR3 is 16 amino acids. V was clipped by 3 bases and J by 7 bases, with 18 bases between them. Germline V CDR1 and CDR2: MNHEY, SMNVEV (reference sequence). The CDR3 reads CASSFERPSRGEKLFF. The CDR3, as DNA: TGTGCCAGCAGTTTCGAAAGGCCATCCCGGGGTGAAAAACTGTTTTTT.